In its sample, the clone carrying this T cell receptor (beta chain) was seen a few times. The antigen is not known. RNA transcripts served as the template for amplifying TCR beta CDR3 regions. During a first-round RT-PCR of the TCR CDR3, the HTBI primer set was used. MiXCR was run by TCRdb on the multiplex PCR reads, yielding one entry per CDR3 protein. The profile shows 650,000 to 750,000 distinct CDR3 sequences, around 13% of them singletons. This sample is drawn from a study of T cells in Graves' hyperthyroidism and ophthalmopathy. Whole-study results and caveats: Onset of ophthalmopathy came a median approximately 6 months after the model predicted it.

If no ophthalmopathy progression occurred within 18 months, Graves' hyperthyroidism was stable. V was pared by 3 bases and J by 2 bases, with 14 bases between. The CDR3 covers 15 residues. The germline V gene has CDR1 MGHRA and CDR2 YSYEKL. The sample taken for sequencing was blood. The genes are TRBV4-1 and TRBJ2-7; D is undetermined. The TCR was taken from a woman aged 18-29 years with Graves' hyperthyroidism. The CDR3 region is CASSHREGVTYEQYF. The CDR3 region has the DNA TGCGCCAGCAGCCACCGAGAAGGCGTAACCTACGAGCAGTACTTC.